This T cell receptor (beta chain) stems from a study of blood T cell repertoires in COVID-19 (TCRdb year 2020). As for the study more broadly: Collaborator samples came from the United States, Italy and Spain and covered acute and convalescent phases of COVID-19. The prospective study material was composed of cDNA or gDNA derived from T cells, B-cell-depleted T cells, or PBMCs. Where available, HLA class I and class II types were taken from metadata supplied by the sample provider and were not determined by assay-based typing. The repertoires were made available in a free public database intended to serve as a resource for research on the immune response to SARS-CoV-2. The samples were drawn from the first 160 participants of the ongoing ImmuneRACE study and from over a thousand subjects provided by 6 global collaborators. The dataset comprised deeply sampled blood TCRbeta repertoires from subjects exposed to, actively infected with, or recovered from COVID-19. A de-identified subject ID, COVID-19 status, age in years and sex were almost always included in the sample metadata.

A remark on this clone: Its recognized antigen is unknown. Per-base qualities were not stored, and no clone one base away is much larger.

Points the paper makes about the study in general: Clinical and demographic metadata were provided uncurated, with the amount varying by source and participant.

The CDR3 numbers 14 residues from cysteine through phenylalanine. Here the CDR3 DNA is all that survives: 42 bases in frame from base 1. V and J are trimmed by 6 bases and 6 bases, and the gene matches miss 6 bases of the junction. CDR1 MNHEY and CDR2 SVGAGI are derived from the germline V gene. TCRbeta CDR3 regions were amplified from genomic DNA using the immunoSEQ Assay, a bias-controlled multiplex PCR. The study's processing was this. Within the assay, amplification of reference gene primers was used to estimate how many nucleated cells each sample contained. Sequence reads were collapsed and filtered to measure the absolute abundance of every unique TCRbeta CDR3 rearrangement. For each sample, productive Simpson clonality was calculated by taking the square root of Simpson's diversity index across productive rearrangements. The immuneACCESS repertoire file appears here via TCRdb, limited to in-frame rearrangements. These files lack a portion of the clones; in checked studies, under half of the deficit traces to unresolved V genes, and the cause of the others is not known. That table furnishes V, J and clone size, whereas the DNA furnished D and trimming. The sample table contains hundreds of thousands of clones; only one count was recorded for about four fifths of them. Approximately 7.4% of the sample goes to the ten largest clones.

Whole blood was collected in K2EDTA tubes by collaborating institutions according to the institutions' own protocols. For TCRbeta analysis, collaborator samples were shipped as frozen whole blood, as isolated PBMCs, or as DNA extracted from either sample type. The source of this sequence is a woman in her forties or fifties with acute or convalescent COVID-19. The rearrangement joined TRBV6-5 to TRBJ2-7, with TRBD1 identical over 12 junction bases. Material: peripheral blood. The CDR3 protein is CASRPGQGASEQYF. The nucleotide sequence is given as TGTGCCAGCAGACCGGGACAGGGGGCCTCCGAGCAGTACTTC.